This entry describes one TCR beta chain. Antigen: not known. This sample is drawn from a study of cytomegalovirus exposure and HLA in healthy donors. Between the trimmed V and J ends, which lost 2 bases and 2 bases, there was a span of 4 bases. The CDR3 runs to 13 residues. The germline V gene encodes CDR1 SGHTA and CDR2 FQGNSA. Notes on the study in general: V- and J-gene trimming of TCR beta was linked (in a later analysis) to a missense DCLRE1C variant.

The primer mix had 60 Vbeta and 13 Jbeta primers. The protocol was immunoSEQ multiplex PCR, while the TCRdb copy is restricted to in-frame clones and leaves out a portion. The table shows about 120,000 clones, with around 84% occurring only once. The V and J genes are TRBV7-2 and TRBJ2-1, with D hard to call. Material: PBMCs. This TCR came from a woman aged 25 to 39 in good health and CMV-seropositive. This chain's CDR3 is CASSLSTYNEQFF. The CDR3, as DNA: TGTGCCAGCAGCTTATCCACCTACAATGAGCAGTTCTTC. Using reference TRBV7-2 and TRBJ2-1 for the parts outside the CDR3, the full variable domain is GAGVSQSPSNKVTEKGKDVELRCDPISGHTALYWYRQSLGQGLEFLIYFQGNSAPDKSGLPSDRFSAERTGGSVSTLTIQRTQQEDSAVYLCASSLSTYNEQFFGPGTRLTVL.